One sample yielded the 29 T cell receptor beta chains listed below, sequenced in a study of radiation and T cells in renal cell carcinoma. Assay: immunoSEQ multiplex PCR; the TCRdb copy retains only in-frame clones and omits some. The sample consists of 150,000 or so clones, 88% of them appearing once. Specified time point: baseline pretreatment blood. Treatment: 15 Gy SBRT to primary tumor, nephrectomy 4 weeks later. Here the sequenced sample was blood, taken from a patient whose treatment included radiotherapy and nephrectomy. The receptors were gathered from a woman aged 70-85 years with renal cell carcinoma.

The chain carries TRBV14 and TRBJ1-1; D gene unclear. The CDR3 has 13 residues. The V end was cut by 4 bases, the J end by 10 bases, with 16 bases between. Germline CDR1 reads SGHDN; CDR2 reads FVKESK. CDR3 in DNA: TGTGCCAGCAGCCCCTACGGTTCTCCACTAGCTTTCTTT. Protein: CASSPYGSPLAFF.

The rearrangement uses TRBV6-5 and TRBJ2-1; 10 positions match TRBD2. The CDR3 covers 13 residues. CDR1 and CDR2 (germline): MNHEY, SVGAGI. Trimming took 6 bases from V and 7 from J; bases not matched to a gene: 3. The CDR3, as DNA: TGTGCCAGCAGACTAGCGGGGAGGAATGAGCAGTTCTTC. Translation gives CASRLAGRNEQFF.

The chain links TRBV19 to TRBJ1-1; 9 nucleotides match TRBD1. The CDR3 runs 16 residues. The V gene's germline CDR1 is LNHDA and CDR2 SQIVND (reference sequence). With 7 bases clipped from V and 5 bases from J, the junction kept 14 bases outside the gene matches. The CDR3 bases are TGTGCCAGTAAAAGGGACAGGGATAGGGTTGGGACTGAAGCTTTCTTT. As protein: CASKRDRDRVGTEAFF.

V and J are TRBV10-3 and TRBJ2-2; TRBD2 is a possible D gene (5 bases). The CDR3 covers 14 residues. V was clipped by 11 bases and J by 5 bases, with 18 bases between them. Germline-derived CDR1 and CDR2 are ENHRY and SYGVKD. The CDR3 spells CAVNPDRDTGELFF. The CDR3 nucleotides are TGTGCCGTCAACCCAGACCGGGATACCGGGGAGCTGTTTTTT.

The DNA for the CDR3 is TGTGCCTGGAGGACGGGAAATCGGGGGCAGCCCCAGCATTTT. It is translated as CAWRTGNRGQPQHF. The V call is TRBV30, the J call TRBJ1-5; the D gene is possibly TRBD1 (5 bases). The germline CDR1 and CDR2 sequences are GTSNPN and SVGIG (reference sequence). V dropped 3 bases and J dropped 7 bases, with 16 bases sitting between them. This CDR3 is 14 amino acids long.

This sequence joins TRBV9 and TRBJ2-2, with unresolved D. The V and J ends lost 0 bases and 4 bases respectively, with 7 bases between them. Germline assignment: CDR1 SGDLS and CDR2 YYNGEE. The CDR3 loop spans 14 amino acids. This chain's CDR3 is CASSVEWGTGELFF. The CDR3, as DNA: TGTGCCAGCAGCGTAGAATGGGGCACCGGGGAGCTGTTTTTT. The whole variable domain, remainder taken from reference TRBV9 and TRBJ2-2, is DSGVTQTPKHLITATGQRVTLRCSPRSGDLSVYWYQQSLDQGLQFLIQYYNGEERAKGNILERFSAQQFPDLHSELNLSSLELGDSALYFCASSVEWGTGELFFGEGSRLTVL.

CDR3 DNA: TGCGCCAGCAGCTCATCAGGGGACAGAAGGCTCTACGAGCAGTACTTC. The encoded protein is CASSSSGDRRLYEQYF. The chain employs TRBV5-1 and TRBJ2-7, with 7 bases aligning to TRBD1. The CDR3 runs 16 residues. The germline V gene has CDR1 SGHRS and CDR2 YFSETQ. Germline trimming cut 3 bases from V and 3 bases from J; bases unmatched to any gene: 12. Using reference TRBV5-1 and TRBJ2-7 for the parts outside the CDR3, the full variable domain is KAGVTQTPRYLIKTRGQQVTLSCSPISGHRSVSWYQQTPGQGLQFLFEYFSETQRNKGNFPGRFSGRQFSNSRSEMNVSTLELGDSALYLCASSSSGDRRLYEQYFGPGTRLTVT.

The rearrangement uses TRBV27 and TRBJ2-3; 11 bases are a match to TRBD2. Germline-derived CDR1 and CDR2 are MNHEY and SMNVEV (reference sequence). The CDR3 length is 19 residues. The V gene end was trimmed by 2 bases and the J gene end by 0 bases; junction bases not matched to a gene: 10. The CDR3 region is CASSLKLAGAPRSTDTQYF. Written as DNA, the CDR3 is TGTGCCAGCAGTTTAAAACTAGCGGGGGCCCCTCGTAGCACAGATACGCAGTATTTT.

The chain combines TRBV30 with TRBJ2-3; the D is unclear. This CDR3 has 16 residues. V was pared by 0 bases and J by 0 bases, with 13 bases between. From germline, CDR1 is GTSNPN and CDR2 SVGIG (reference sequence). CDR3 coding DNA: TGTGCCTGGAGTGTACCAGGATTGGTGAGCACAGATACGCAGTATTTT. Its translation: CAWSVPGLVSTDTQYF.

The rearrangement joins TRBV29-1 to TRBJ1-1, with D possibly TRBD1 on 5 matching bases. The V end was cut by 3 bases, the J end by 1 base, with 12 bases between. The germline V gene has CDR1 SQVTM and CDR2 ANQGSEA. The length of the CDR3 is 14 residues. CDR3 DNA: TGCAGCGTTGAGGGGGGAGCGGCGAACACTGAAGCTTTCTTT. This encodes CSVEGGAANTEAFF.

CDR3 DNA sequence: TGTGCCAGTAGTCCCCCTAGCCTTAGACAGGGGGCCCCTGTAATCAATCAGCCCCAGCATTTT. Translating it yields CASSPPSLRQGAPVINQPQHF. V is TRBV19 and J is TRBJ1-5; 10 bases fit TRBD1. The CDR3 consists of 21 residues. The V segment lost 5 bases and the J segment 3 bases; nucleotides outside the gene matches: 22. The germline gives CDR1 LNHDA, CDR2 SQIVND (reference sequence).

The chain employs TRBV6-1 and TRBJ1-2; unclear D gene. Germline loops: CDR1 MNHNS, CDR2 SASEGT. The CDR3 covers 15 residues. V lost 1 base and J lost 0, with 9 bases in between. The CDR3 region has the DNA TGTGCCAGCAGTGAAGAAGGCAGAACTAACTATGGCTACACCTTC. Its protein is CASSEEGRTNYGYTF.

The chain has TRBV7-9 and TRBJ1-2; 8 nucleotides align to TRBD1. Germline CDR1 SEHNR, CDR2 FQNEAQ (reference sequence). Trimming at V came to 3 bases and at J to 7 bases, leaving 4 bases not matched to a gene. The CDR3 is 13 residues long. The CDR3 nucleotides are TGTGCCAGCAGCTTTCAGGGGGCGGTTGGCTACACCTTC. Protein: CASSFQGAVGYTF.

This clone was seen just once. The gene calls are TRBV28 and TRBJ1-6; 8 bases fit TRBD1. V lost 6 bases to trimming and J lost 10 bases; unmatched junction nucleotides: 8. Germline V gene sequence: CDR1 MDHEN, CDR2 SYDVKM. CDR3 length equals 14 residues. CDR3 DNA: TGTGCCAGCAGAAAGGACAGGGCAGGGTCACCCCTCCACTTT. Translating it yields CASRKDRAGSPLHF.

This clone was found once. The CDR3 here is CASSPGGLNSPLHF. CDR3 in DNA: TGTGCCAGCAGTCCAGGGGGACTTAATTCACCCCTCCACTTT. This chain links TRBV27 with TRBJ1-6; 7 bases align to TRBD1. There are 14 residues in the CDR3. After removal of 5 bases from V and 6 bases from J, the junction contained 4 bases not matched to a gene. CDR1 is MNHEY and CDR2 is SMNVEV in the germline V gene (reference sequence).

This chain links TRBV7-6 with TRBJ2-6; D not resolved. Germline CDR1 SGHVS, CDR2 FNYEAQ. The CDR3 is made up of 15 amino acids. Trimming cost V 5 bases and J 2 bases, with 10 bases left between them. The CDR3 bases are TGTGCCAGCAGCCCTACAGTGCCTGGGGCCAACGTCCTGACTTTC. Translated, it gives CASSPTVPGANVLTF.

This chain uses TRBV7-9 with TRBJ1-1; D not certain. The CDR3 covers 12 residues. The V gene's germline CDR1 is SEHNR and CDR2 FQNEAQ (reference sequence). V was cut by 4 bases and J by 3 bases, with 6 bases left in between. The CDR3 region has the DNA TGTGCCAGCAGCTCTGGATACACTGAAGCTTTCTTT. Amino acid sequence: CASSSGYTEAFF.

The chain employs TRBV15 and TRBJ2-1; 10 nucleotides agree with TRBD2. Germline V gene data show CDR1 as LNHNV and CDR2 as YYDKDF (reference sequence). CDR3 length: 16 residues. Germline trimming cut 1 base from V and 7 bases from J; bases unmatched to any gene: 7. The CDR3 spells CATSRGDYSGGNEQFF. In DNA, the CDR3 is TGTGCCACCAGCAGAGGGGACTATAGCGGGGGGAATGAGCAGTTCTTC.

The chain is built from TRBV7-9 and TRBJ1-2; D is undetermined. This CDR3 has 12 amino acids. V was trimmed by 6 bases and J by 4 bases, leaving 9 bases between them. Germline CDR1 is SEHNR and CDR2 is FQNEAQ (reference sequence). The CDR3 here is CASRPGGYGYTF. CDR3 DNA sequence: TGTGCCAGCAGACCGGGAGGCTATGGCTACACCTTC.

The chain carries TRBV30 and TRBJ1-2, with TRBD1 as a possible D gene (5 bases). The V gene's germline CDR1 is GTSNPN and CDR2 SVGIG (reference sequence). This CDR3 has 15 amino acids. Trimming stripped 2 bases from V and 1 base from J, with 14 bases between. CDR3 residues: CAWSPGVNFNYGYTF. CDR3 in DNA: TGTGCCTGGAGTCCGGGGGTCAATTTTAACTATGGCTACACCTTC.

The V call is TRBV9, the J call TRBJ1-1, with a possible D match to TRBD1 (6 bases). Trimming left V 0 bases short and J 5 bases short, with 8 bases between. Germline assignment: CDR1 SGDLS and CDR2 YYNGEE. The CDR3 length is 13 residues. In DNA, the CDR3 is TGTGCCAGCAGCGTAGTAGACAGGACTGAAGCTTTCTTT. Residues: CASSVVDRTEAFF.

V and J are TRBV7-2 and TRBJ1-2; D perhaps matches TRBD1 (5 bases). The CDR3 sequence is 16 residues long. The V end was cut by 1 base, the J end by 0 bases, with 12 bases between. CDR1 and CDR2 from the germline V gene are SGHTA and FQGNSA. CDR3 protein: CASSLGQGPSNYGYTF. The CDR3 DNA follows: TGTGCCAGCAGCTTAGGTCAGGGCCCCTCTAACTATGGCTACACCTTC. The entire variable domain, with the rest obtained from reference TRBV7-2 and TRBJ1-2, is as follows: GAGVSQSPSNKVTEKGKDVELRCDPISGHTALYWYRQSLGQGLEFLIYFQGNSAPDKSGLPSDRFSAERTGGSVSTLTIQRTQQEDSAVYLCASSLGQGPSNYGYTFGSGTRLTVV.

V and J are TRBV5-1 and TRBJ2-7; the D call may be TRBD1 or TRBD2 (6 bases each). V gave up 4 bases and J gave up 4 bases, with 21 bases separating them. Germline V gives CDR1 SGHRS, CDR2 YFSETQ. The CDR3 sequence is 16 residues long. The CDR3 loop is CASSVGGAGFTYEQYF. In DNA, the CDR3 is TGCGCCAGCAGCGTGGGGGGCGCCGGGTTCACTTACGAGCAGTACTTC.

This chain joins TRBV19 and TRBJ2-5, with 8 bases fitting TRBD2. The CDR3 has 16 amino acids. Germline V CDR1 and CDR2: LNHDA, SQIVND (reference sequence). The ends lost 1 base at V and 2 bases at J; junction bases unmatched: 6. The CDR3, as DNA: TGTGCCAGTAGTATAGGAAGCGGGGGTCTACAAGAGACCCAGTACTTC. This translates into CASSIGSGGLQETQYF.

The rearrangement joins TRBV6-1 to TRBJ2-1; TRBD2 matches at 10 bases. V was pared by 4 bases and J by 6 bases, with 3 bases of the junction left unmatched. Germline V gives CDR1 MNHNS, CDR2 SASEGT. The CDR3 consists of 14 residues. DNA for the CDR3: TGTGCCAGCAGTGGAAGCGGGGGGGCCAATGAGCAGTTCTTC. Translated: CASSGSGGANEQFF.

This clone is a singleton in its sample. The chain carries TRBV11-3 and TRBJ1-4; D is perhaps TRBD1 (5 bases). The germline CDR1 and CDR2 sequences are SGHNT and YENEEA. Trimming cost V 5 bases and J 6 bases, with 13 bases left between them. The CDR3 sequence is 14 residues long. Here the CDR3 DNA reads TGTGCCAGCAGCCCCGGAGGGGCGTATGAAAAACTGTTTTTT. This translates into CASSPGGAYEKLFF.

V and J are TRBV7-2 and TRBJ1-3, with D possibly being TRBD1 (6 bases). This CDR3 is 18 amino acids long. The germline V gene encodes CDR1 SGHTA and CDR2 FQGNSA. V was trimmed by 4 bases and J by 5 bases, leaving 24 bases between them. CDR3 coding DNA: TGTGCCAGCAGCTCTTTCCTACAGGGCGGGCTCGCCAGAAACACCATATATTTT. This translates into CASSSFLQGGLARNTIYF. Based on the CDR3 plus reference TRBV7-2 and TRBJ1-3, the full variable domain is GAGVSQSPSNKVTEKGKDVELRCDPISGHTALYWYRQSLGQGLEFLIYFQGNSAPDKSGLPSDRFSAERTGGSVSTLTIQRTQQEDSAVYLCASSSFLQGGLARNTIYFGEGSWLTVV.

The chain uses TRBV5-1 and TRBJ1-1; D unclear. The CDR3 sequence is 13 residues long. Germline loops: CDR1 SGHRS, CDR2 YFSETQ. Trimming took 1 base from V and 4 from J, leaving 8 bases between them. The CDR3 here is CASSLFSATEAFF. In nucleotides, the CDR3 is TGCGCCAGCAGCTTGTTCAGTGCCACTGAAGCTTTCTTT.

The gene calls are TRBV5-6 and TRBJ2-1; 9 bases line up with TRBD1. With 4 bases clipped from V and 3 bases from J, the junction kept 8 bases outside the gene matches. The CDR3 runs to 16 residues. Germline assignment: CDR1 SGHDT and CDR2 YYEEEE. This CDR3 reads CASSLVGQGYYNEQFF. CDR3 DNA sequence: TGTGCCAGCAGCCTGGTGGGACAGGGCTACTACAATGAGCAGTTCTTC.